The 5 T cell receptor beta chains reported below all come from one sample, sequenced in a study of neurological immune-mediated disorders. Via MiXCR, TCRdb re-called the 5' RACE reads, giving one row per CDR3 protein. The sample yields more than 30,000 distinct CDR3 sequences, around 7% seen once. The sample comprised CD4+ T cells from blood. The source is a man aged 45-60 years in good health.

The V call is TRBV15, the J call TRBJ2-3; 9 nucleotides line up with TRBD2. V was clipped by 1 base and J by 5 bases; unmatched bases: 4. CDR1 and CDR2 from the germline V gene are LNHNV and YYDKDF (reference sequence). The CDR3 extends over 15 amino acids. CDR3 nucleotide sequence: TGTGCCACCAGCAGAGGGCTAGCGGGGAAAGATACGCAGTATTTT. Its protein is CATSRGLAGKDTQYF.

This clonotype was recorded at least ten times. The chain joins TRBV20-1 to TRBJ2-3; TRBD1 or TRBD2 may be the D gene (5 bases each). Germline lookup yields CDR1 DFQATT and CDR2 SNEGSKA (reference sequence). Trimming pared 3 bases from V and 6 bases from J, leaving 13 bases between. The CDR3 has 13 residues. The CDR3 DNA is TGCAGTGCTAGGGGACCTTTGCTTGATACGCAGTATTTT. As protein: CSARGPLLDTQYF.

This clonotype was seen at least ten times. This chain links TRBV19 with TRBJ1-5, with a weak D call TRBD1 (5 bases). CDR1 is LNHDA, CDR2 SQIVND, per germline (reference sequence). The length of the CDR3 is 15 residues. V was clipped by 6 bases and J by 2 bases, with 14 bases between them. CDR3 DNA: TGTGCCAGTAGGGCTTGGGGACTGGGCAATCAGCCCCAGCATTTT. This encodes CASRAWGLGNQPQHF. Full variable domain (remainder filled in from reference TRBV19 and TRBJ1-5): DGGITQSPKYLFRKEGQNVTLSCEQNLNHDAMYWYRQDPGQGLRLIYYSQIVNDFQKGDIAEGYSVSREKKESFPLTVTSAQKNPTAFYLCASRAWGLGNQPQHFGDGTRLSIL.

This clonotype came up many times. The chain couples TRBV25-1 to TRBJ1-1; perhaps TRBD1 as D (6 bases). V was clipped by 4 bases and J by 1 base, with 16 bases between them. Germline loops: CDR1 MGHDK, CDR2 SYGVNS. The CDR3 length is 16 residues. The CDR3 nucleotides are TGTGCCAGCAGTGGACCCTATCAGACAGGGAACACTGAAGCTTTCTTT. The encoded protein is CASSGPYQTGNTEAFF.

This clonotype was recorded at least ten times. This chain uses TRBV4-1 with TRBJ2-5; 10 bases fit TRBD1. V was pared by 4 bases and J by 4 bases, with 9 bases of the junction left unmatched. Germline CDR1 is MGHRA and CDR2 is YSYEKL. The CDR3 has 16 amino acids. CDR3 amino acids: CASSPATGQGGETQYF. The CDR3 coding sequence is TGCGCCAGCAGCCCCGCCACCGGACAGGGGGGAGAGACCCAGTACTTC.